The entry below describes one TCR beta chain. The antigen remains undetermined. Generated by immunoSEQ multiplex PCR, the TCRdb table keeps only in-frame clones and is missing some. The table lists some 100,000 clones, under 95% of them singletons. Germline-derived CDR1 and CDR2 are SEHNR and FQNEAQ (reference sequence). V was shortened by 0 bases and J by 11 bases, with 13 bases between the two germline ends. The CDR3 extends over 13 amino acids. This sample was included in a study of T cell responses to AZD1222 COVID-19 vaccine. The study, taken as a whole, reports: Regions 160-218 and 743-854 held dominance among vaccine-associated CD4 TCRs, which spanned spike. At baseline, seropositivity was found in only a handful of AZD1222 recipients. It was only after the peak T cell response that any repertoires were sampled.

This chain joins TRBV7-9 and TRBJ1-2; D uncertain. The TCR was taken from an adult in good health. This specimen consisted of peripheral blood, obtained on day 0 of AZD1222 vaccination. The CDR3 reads CASSLASKVGYTF. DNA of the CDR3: TGTGCCAGCAGCTTAGCGTCCAAGGTGGGGTACACCTTC.